Below are 24 T cell receptor beta chains sequenced from a single sample in a study of PD-L1 blockade in urothelial cancer (dated by TCRdb to the late 2010s). Library preparation was by the immunoSEQ multiplex PCR assay. TCRdb took over this immuneACCESS table, retaining in-frame rearrangements with V and J assigned. Such tables are incomplete; in checked studies, under half of the missing clones stem from an unresolved V gene, and the remainder is unexplained. In this sample the table shows approximately 48,000 clones, approximately 86% of which occur a single time. The ten largest make up 16% of the sample. This sample comprised PBMCs, obtained around atezolizumab (anti-PD-L1) treatment. The source of these receptors is a man in his fifties or sixties with urothelial cancer.

The rearrangement uses TRBV7-9 and TRBJ2-7; TRBD1 aligns across 7 bases. This CDR3 has 15 amino acids. Germline V lookup: CDR1 SEHNR, CDR2 FQNEAQ (reference sequence). Losses at the gene ends were 4 bases for V and 0 bases for J; bases not matched to a gene: 6. CDR3 coding DNA: TGTGCCAGCAGCTCCGGGACAGCGAACTCCTACGAGCAGTACTTC. Its protein product is CASSSGTANSYEQYF.

This rearrangement joins TRBV28 to TRBJ2-7; the match to TRBD1 covers 10 bases. Germline V lookup: CDR1 MDHEN, CDR2 SYDVKM. The CDR3 is 15 residues long. The V and J ends lost 6 bases and 4 bases, in that order; junction bases with no gene match: 9. CDR3 loop: CASRTSGTGVYEQYF. In DNA form, the CDR3 reads TGTGCCAGCAGGACCTCCGGGACAGGGGTTTACGAGCAGTACTTC.

The genes are TRBV9 and TRBJ2-6; D is possibly TRBD2 (6 bases). Germline CDR1 and CDR2: SGDLS and YYNGEE. The CDR3 has 17 residues. V was cut by 1 base and J by 0 bases, with 11 bases left in between. The CDR3 DNA is TGTGCCAGCAGCGTATTTGGCGGGAACTCTGGGGCCAACGTCCTGACTTTC. This codes for CASSVFGGNSGANVLTF. Drawing the rest from reference TRBV9 and TRBJ2-6, the complete variable domain is DSGVTQTPKHLITATGQRVTLRCSPRSGDLSVYWYQQSLDQGLQFLIQYYNGEERAKGNILERFSAQQFPDLHSELNLSSLELGDSALYFCASSVFGGNSGANVLTFGAGSRLTVL.

The chain is built from TRBV6-5 and TRBJ1-3, with D maybe TRBD1 (6 bases). This CDR3 region has 15 residues. Trimming shortened V by 6 bases and J by 4 bases, and 16 bases separated the two germline ends. The germline V gene has CDR1 MNHEY and CDR2 SVGAGI. The CDR3 DNA follows: TGTGCCAGCAGGGCCGAAAACAGGGTGGGAAACACCATATATTTT. This translates into CASRAENRVGNTIYF.

The chain carries TRBV7-8 and TRBJ2-1; TRBD1 agrees at 7 bases. Germline V gene data show CDR1 as SGHVS and CDR2 as FQNEAQ. The CDR3 sequence is 15 residues long. V trimming: 5 bases; J trimming: 4 bases; junction bases outside the gene matches: 8. CDR3 in amino acids: CASSPDRAAYNEQFF. CDR3 bases: TGTGCCAGCAGCCCCGACAGGGCGGCATACAATGAGCAGTTCTTC.

The V and J genes are TRBV9 and TRBJ2-1, with D unclear. This CDR3 has 15 amino acids. Germline CDR1 and CDR2: SGDLS and YYNGEE. V lost 3 bases and J 0 bases, leaving 10 bases between the germline ends. In nucleotides, the CDR3 is TGTGCCAGCAGCGGCCCTAGGAGCTCCTACAATGAGCAGTTCTTC. Its translation: CASSGPRSSYNEQFF.

This chain joins TRBV6-5 and TRBJ2-5; 7 nucleotides line up with TRBD1. The V gene end was trimmed by 6 bases and the J gene end by 6 bases; junction bases not matched to a gene: 10. The CDR3 extends over 14 amino acids. Germline loops: CDR1 MNHEY, CDR2 SVGAGI. CDR3 in DNA: TGTGCCAGCAGCCGACAGGGACGACACCAGACCCAGTACTTC. Residues: CASSRQGRHQTQYF.

The rearrangement links TRBV2 to TRBJ2-7; no firm D call. The CDR3 is 11 residues long. V lost 7 bases, J lost 0 bases, and 4 bases lay in between. Germline V gene data show CDR1 as SNHLY and CDR2 as FYNNEI. CDR3: CASTSSYEQYF. CDR3 nucleotide sequence: TGTGCCAGCACTAGCTCCTACGAGCAGTACTTC.

The gene calls are TRBV5-4 and TRBJ2-3; 7 bases are shared with TRBD2. CDR1 and CDR2 from the germline V gene are SGHNT and YYREEE (reference sequence). This CDR3 has 17 residues. The junction had 10 bases not matched to a gene; V was cut back by 1 base and J by 2 bases. The CDR3 sequence is CASSLRRGGGVTDTQYF. DNA for the CDR3: TGTGCCAGCAGCTTGAGAAGGGGCGGGGGAGTCACAGATACGCAGTATTTT.

This clone was observed once. The CDR3 bases are TGTGCCAGCAGCTTGGATGGGGACAGGGGGATACGGGGCTACACCTTC. Translated, it gives CASSLDGDRGIRGYTF. The genes are TRBV7-3 and TRBJ1-2, with 11 nucleotides matching TRBD1. Germline V gives CDR1 SGHTA, CDR2 FQGTGA. This CDR3 spans 16 amino acids. V was pared by 3 bases and J by 8 bases, with 11 bases of the junction left unmatched.

V gene TRBV6-6 combines with J gene TRBJ1-2; D uncertain. The CDR3 spans 12 residues. Germline V gene lookup returns CDR1 MNHNY and CDR2 SVGAGI (reference sequence). V dropped 7 bases and J dropped 2 bases, with 8 bases sitting between them. DNA for the CDR3: TGTGCCAGCAAGGGAGAGAACTATGGCTACACCTTC. Its translation: CASKGENYGYTF.

The V call is TRBV4-3, the J call TRBJ2-2, with 7 bases matching TRBD2. V trimming: 3 bases; J trimming: 4 bases; junction bases outside the gene matches: 5. The CDR3 loop spans 15 amino acids. Germline V gives CDR1 LGHNA, CDR2 YSLEER. The CDR3 DNA reads as TGCGCCAGCAGCCATTGGACTAGACCCACCGGGGAGCTGTTTTTT. Translated: CASSHWTRPTGELFF.

This chain uses TRBV2 with TRBJ1-5; 8 positions agree with TRBD1. The CDR3 has 17 amino acids. Trimming removed 5 bases from V and 4 bases from J; junction bases left unmatched: 13. Germline V lookup: CDR1 SNHLY, CDR2 FYNNEI. As DNA, the CDR3 is TGTGCCAGCAGTCCGATCCTGACAGGGGCCTTTAATCAGCCCCAGCATTTT. Translation: CASSPILTGAFNQPQHF.

V gene TRBV13 combines with J gene TRBJ2-3; TRBD1 is a possible D gene (7 bases). Germline CDR1 and CDR2: PRHDT and FYEKMQ (reference sequence). CDR3 length: 13 amino acids. Trimming stripped 3 bases from V and 6 bases from J, with 10 bases between. The CDR3 bases are TGTGCCAGCAGCTTCAGGGGGGCCGATACGCAGTATTTT. Translated: CASSFRGADTQYF.

The V call is TRBV28, the J call TRBJ2-7; D is ambiguous. This CDR3 region has 13 residues. The germline CDR1 and CDR2 sequences are MDHEN and SYDVKM. V lost 7 bases to trimming and J lost 3 bases, with 13 bases between them. The CDR3 bases are TGTGCCAGCACCATCGGCGGCCGCTACGAGCAGTACTTC. Its translation: CASTIGGRYEQYF.

This clone was recorded a few times. V is TRBV27 and J is TRBJ1-5; possible D gene TRBD1, 6 bases. In germline, CDR1 is MNHEY, CDR2 SMNVEV (reference sequence). V lost 3 bases and J lost 6, with 12 bases in between. CDR3 length: 14 amino acids. CDR3 sequence: CASSFSTGSQPQHF. The CDR3 DNA reads TGTGCCAGCAGTTTTTCAACAGGGTCTCAGCCCCAGCATTTT.

The chain combines TRBV15 with TRBJ1-2; TRBD1 is a possible D gene (5 bases). Trimming removed 0 bases at V and 8 bases at J, with 22 bases between. The V gene's germline CDR1 is LNHNV and CDR2 YYDKDF (reference sequence). This CDR3 has 17 residues. The CDR3 DNA is TGTGCCACCAGCAGAGATGGGGGAATTGGACGCGGGGACGGCTACACCTTC. It encodes CATSRDGGIGRGDGYTF. Drawing the rest from reference TRBV15 and TRBJ1-2, the complete variable domain is DAMVIQNPRYQVTQFGKPVTLSCSQTLNHNVMYWYQQKSSQAPKLLFHYYDKDFNNEADTPDNFQSRRPNTSFCFLDIRSPGLGDTAMYLCATSRDGGIGRGDGYTFGSGTRLTVV.

The J gene is TRBJ2-1, the V gene TRBV7-2; D is ambiguous. Germline CDR1 is SGHTA and CDR2 is FQGNSA. The CDR3 runs to 15 residues. V was pared by 5 bases and J by 2 bases, with 13 bases between. CDR3 DNA sequence: TGTGCCAGCAGCATACGAGGTGAAACCTACAATGAGCAGTTCTTC. As protein: CASSIRGETYNEQFF.

The J gene is TRBJ2-3, the V gene TRBV29-1, with TRBD1 matching over 12 bases. CDR3 length: 15 residues. Germline CDR1 SQVTM, CDR2 ANQGSEA. The V segment lost 4 bases and the J segment 5 bases; nucleotides outside the gene matches: 7. CDR3 sequence: CSVAWDRGRRDTQYF. The CDR3 bases are TGCAGCGTTGCCTGGGACAGGGGGCGAAGAGATACGCAGTATTTT.

This sequence joins TRBV6-1 and TRBJ2-7; tentative D call: TRBD2 (5 bases). The V end was cut by 5 bases, the J end by 3 bases, with 11 bases between. The germline CDR1 and CDR2 sequences are MNHNS and SASEGT. The length of the CDR3 is 13 residues. Here the CDR3 reads CASSKDGIYEQYF. CDR3 nucleotide sequence: TGTGCCAGCAGTAAGGACGGGATCTACGAGCAGTACTTC.

The V gene is TRBV11-2, the J gene TRBJ1-2; the match to TRBD1 covers 9 bases. J was trimmed by 7 bases and V by 5 bases; bases with no gene match: 8. The CDR3 spans 14 residues. CDR1 is SGHAT and CDR2 is FQNNGV in the germline V gene. This chain's CDR3 is CASSPGQGSGGYTF. CDR3 DNA sequence: TGTGCCAGCAGCCCGGGACAGGGCTCCGGTGGCTACACCTTC.

On this clone itself: A read error may produce the germline difference seen at one junction end. This chain uses TRBV7-7 with TRBJ2-5, with TRBD1 matching over 9 bases. This CDR3 has 16 residues. Germline loops: CDR1 SSHAT, CDR2 FNYEAQ (reference sequence). The CDR3: CASSLGGQGFRETQYF. The CDR3 nucleotides are TGTGCTAGCAGCTTAGGGGGACAGGGTTTCCGAGAGACCCAGTACTTC. The whole variable domain, remainder taken from reference TRBV7-7 and TRBJ2-5, is GAGVSQSPRYKVTKRGQDVTLRCDPISSHATLYWYQQALGQGPEFLTYFNYEAQPDKSGLPSDRFSAERPEGSISTLTIQRTEQRDSAMYRCASSLGGQGFRETQYFGPGTRLLVL.

The gene calls are TRBV19 and TRBJ2-2, with D perhaps TRBD2 (7 bases). V was pared by 3 bases and J by 3 bases, with 8 bases between. Germline V lookup: CDR1 LNHDA, CDR2 SQIVND (reference sequence). This CDR3 is built from 14 residues. The CDR3 nucleotides are TGTGCCAGTAGTATGCGGGGGCACACCGGGGAGCTGTTTTTT. Translation: CASSMRGHTGELFF.

This clone showed up just a few times. The chain recombines TRBV2 with TRBJ1-4; 8 nucleotides agree with TRBD1. Germline loops: CDR1 SNHLY, CDR2 FYNNEI. The CDR3 runs to 16 residues. V gave up 3 bases and J gave up 10 bases; unmatched junction bases: 13. CDR3 nucleotide sequence: TGTGCCAGCAGTGATCGCACAGGGGGAATCGCGGTAAAACTGTTTTTT. Amino acid sequence: CASSDRTGGIAVKLFF.